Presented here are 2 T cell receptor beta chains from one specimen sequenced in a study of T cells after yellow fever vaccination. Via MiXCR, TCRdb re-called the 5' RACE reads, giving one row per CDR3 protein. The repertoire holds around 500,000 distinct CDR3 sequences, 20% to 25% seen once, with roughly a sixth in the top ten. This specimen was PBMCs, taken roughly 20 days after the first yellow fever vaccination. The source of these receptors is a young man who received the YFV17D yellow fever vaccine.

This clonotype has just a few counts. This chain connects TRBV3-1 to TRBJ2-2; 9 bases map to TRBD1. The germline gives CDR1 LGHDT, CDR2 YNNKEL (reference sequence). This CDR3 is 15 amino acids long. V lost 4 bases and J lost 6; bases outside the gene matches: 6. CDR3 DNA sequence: TGTGCCAGCAGCCGGGGGGACAGGGACGCCGGGGAGCTGTTTTTT. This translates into CASSRGDRDAGELFF.

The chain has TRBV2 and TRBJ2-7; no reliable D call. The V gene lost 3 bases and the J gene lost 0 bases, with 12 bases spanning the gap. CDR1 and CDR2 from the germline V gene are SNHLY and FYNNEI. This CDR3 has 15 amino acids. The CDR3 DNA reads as TGTGCCAGCAGTGACGGCCTGGTGGGCTCCTACGAGCAGTACTTC. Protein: CASSDGLVGSYEQYF.